This entry lists 23 T cell receptor beta chains sequenced from one sample in a study of blood T cell repertoires in COVID-19. Sequencing was performed with immunoSEQ multiplex PCR; in TCRdb, only in-frame clones are kept and a portion is missing. The sample comprises around 300,000 clones, around 90% of which are singletons, and 2% to 2.5% rests with the top ten. The sample taken for sequencing was peripheral blood. The receptors stem from a man in his fifties or sixties with acute or convalescent COVID-19.

The chain carries TRBV5-6 and TRBJ2-5; 7 nucleotides align to TRBD2. The V gene's germline CDR1 is SGHDT and CDR2 YYEEEE. The CDR3 is 16 amino acids. V was clipped by 1 base and J by 2 bases; unmatched bases: 8. In DNA form, the CDR3 reads TGTGCCAGCAGCTTGATCGCCGGGACTACACAAGAGACCCAGTACTTC. Residues: CASSLIAGTTQETQYF.

For this clone: The junction and the germline gene differ at one end; a read error may be behind it. The V call is TRBV29-1, the J call TRBJ2-7; TRBD1 agrees at 10 bases. Germline CDR1 is SQVTM and CDR2 is ANQGSEA. The CDR3 extends over 13 amino acids. Written as DNA, the CDR3 is TGCAACGTTGGACCGGGACAGGGGTACGAGCAGTACTTC. It translates to CNVGPGQGYEQYF.

This clone showed up just once. The genes are TRBV27 and TRBJ1-5; D may be TRBD1 (6 bases). V gave up 8 bases and J gave up 3 bases, with 14 bases separating them. The V gene's germline CDR1 is MNHEY and CDR2 SMNVEV (reference sequence). The CDR3 is made up of 14 amino acids. The CDR3: CASGPQGSNQPQHF. The CDR3 DNA follows: TGTGCCAGCGGGCCCCAGGGGTCCAATCAGCCCCAGCATTTT.

This chain uses TRBV3-1 (or the pseudogene TRBV3-2) with TRBJ2-1; 7 positions match TRBD1. J was trimmed by 15 bases and V by 1 base; bases with no gene match: 15. The CDR3 is 15 residues long. The germline CDR1 and CDR2 sequences are LGHDT and YNNKEL (reference sequence). The CDR3 loop is CASSQASRQGILLFF. The CDR3 DNA reads as TGTGCCAGCAGCCAAGCCTCCCGACAGGGAATATTATTGTTCTTC.

V gene TRBV20-1 combines with J gene TRBJ1-2; the match to TRBD1 covers 10 bases. The CDR3 has 11 amino acids. V was clipped by 7 bases and J by 7 bases; unmatched bases: 3. The V gene's germline CDR1 is DFQATT and CDR2 SNEGSKA (reference sequence). The CDR3 sequence: CSGGQGGGYTF. The CDR3 coding sequence is TGCAGTGGAGGACAGGGGGGTGGCTACACCTTC.

This clone was recorded only once. CDR3 in DNA: TGTGCCAGCAGCTTCTCTAGCGGGGGGGCTGGGGATACGCAGTATTTT. Protein sequence: CASSFSSGGAGDTQYF. The chain carries TRBV7-9 and TRBJ2-3; 12 nucleotides match TRBD2. V shed 3 bases and J 6 bases; nucleotides not matched to a gene: 7. This CDR3 region has 16 residues. CDR1 SEHNR and CDR2 FQNEAQ come from the germline V gene (reference sequence).

Concerning this clone itself: The germline gene is not matched at one end of the junction; a read error may be the cause. The chain links TRBV7-7 to TRBJ2-5, with 13 bases fitting TRBD2. The germline CDR1 and CDR2 sequences are SSHAT and FNYEAQ (reference sequence). The CDR3 covers 17 residues. The CDR3, as DNA: TGTGCTAGCAGCTCTGGACTAGCGGGGGCCAGCGACCAGACCCAGTACTTC. Encoded protein: CASSSGLAGASDQTQYF. The full variable domain, its missing parts supplied by reference TRBV7-7 and TRBJ2-5, is GAGVSQSPRYKVTKRGQDVTLRCDPISSHATLYWYQQALGQGPEFLTYFNYEAQPDKSGLPSDRFSAERPEGSISTLTIQRTEQRDSAMYRCASSSGLAGASDQTQYFGPGTRLLVL.

The chain employs TRBV7-3 and TRBJ1-2; tentatively, D is TRBD1 (6 bases). Deletions cut 2 bases from V and 5 bases from J, with 9 bases between. The CDR3 is made up of 13 amino acids. Germline V gene sequence: CDR1 SGHTA, CDR2 FQGTGA. CDR3 sequence (DNA): TGTGCCAGCAGCTTACAGGGGCGGTATGGCTACACCTTC. Its protein product is CASSLQGRYGYTF. The full variable domain, with the rest looked up from reference TRBV7-3 and TRBJ1-2, is GAGVSQTPSNKVTEKGKYVELRCDPISGHTALYWYRQSLGQGPEFLIYFQGTGAADDSGLPNDRFFAVRPEGSVSTLKIQRTERGDSAVYLCASSLQGRYGYTFGSGTRLTVV.

V gene TRBV6-5 combines with J gene TRBJ1-1; 8 bases fit TRBD1. The CDR3 spans 13 residues. The germline CDR1 and CDR2 sequences are MNHEY and SVGAGI. The V gene end was trimmed by 5 bases and the J gene end by 4 bases; junction bases not matched to a gene: 3. CDR3 sequence: CASSPTGGTEAFF. For the CDR3, the DNA is TGTGCCAGCAGTCCCACAGGGGGCACTGAAGCTTTCTTT.

This clone was recorded only once. The V gene is TRBV7-9, the J gene TRBJ2-2; 11 nucleotides align to TRBD1. The CDR3 has 15 residues. V was clipped by 5 bases and J by 3 bases; unmatched bases: 2. The germline CDR1 and CDR2 sequences are SEHNR and FQNEAQ (reference sequence). The CDR3 here is CASSLGQGDTGELFF. In nucleotides, the CDR3 is TGTGCCAGCAGCCTGGGACAGGGGGACACCGGGGAGCTGTTTTTT.

This clone was found once. The chain combines TRBV10-3 with TRBJ2-2; 11 nucleotides align to TRBD1. Germline values: CDR1 ENHRY, CDR2 SYGVKD. The J segment lost 6 bases and the V segment lost 6 bases, leaving 6 bases of the junction unmatched. This CDR3 has 15 residues. The CDR3 reads CAISGDRGRSGELFF. In DNA form, the CDR3 reads TGTGCCATCAGCGGGGACAGGGGGAGGTCCGGGGAGCTGTTTTTT.

This chain joins TRBV19 and TRBJ1-2; 7 bases map to TRBD1. CDR3 length: 16 amino acids. The V segment lost 8 bases and the J segment 2 bases; nucleotides outside the gene matches: 14. Germline V CDR1 and CDR2: LNHDA, SQIVND (reference sequence). The CDR3 sequence is CASSRTGGVLNYGYTF. Written as DNA, the CDR3 is TGTGCCAGTTCAAGGACAGGCGGGGTCTTAAACTATGGCTACACCTTC.

The gene calls are TRBV9 and TRBJ1-2, with 8 bases identical to TRBD1. This CDR3 is built from 14 residues. Germline CDR1 and CDR2: SGDLS and YYNGEE. V shed 3 bases and J 3 bases; nucleotides not matched to a gene: 4. The CDR3 nucleotides are TGTGCCAGCAGCGGTCGGACAGGGCACTATGGCTACACCTTC. Its protein is CASSGRTGHYGYTF.

Comment on this clone: The same CDR3 also results from other DNA sequences found in this sample. The chain couples TRBV5-1 to TRBJ2-2; D perhaps matches TRBD2 (5 bases). Germline CDR1 SGHRS, CDR2 YFSETQ. CDR3 length: 14 residues. Trimming pared 0 bases from V and 6 bases from J, leaving 9 bases between. The CDR3 sequence is CASSLVPGSGELFF. CDR3 DNA: TGCGCCAGCAGCTTGGTTCCGGGGTCCGGGGAGCTGTTTTTT. The variable domain in full, with the rest retrieved from reference TRBV5-1 and TRBJ2-2, is KAGVTQTPRYLIKTRGQQVTLSCSPISGHRSVSWYQQTPGQGLQFLFEYFSETQRNKGNFPGRFSGRQFSNSRSEMNVSTLELGDSALYLCASSLVPGSGELFFGEGSRLTVL.

The chain links TRBV3-1 (or the pseudogene TRBV3-2) to TRBJ1-2; 9 bases agree with TRBD1. The CDR3 has 13 residues. With 6 bases clipped from V and 7 bases from J, the junction kept 6 bases outside the gene matches. CDR1 and CDR2 from the germline V gene are LGHDT and YNNKEL (reference sequence). CDR3 loop: CASRLGQGSGYTF. CDR3 nucleotides: TGTGCCAGCAGGCTGGGACAGGGCTCTGGCTACACCTTC.

This chain connects TRBV19 to TRBJ2-1, with TRBD2 matching 8 bases. V dropped 1 base and J dropped 0; count of bases not matched to a gene: 5. The CDR3 is made up of 17 amino acids. Germline V gives CDR1 LNHDA, CDR2 SQIVND (reference sequence). CDR3 sequence (DNA): TGTGCCAGTAGTATAGCGGGGGGGCTCGCCTCCTACAATGAGCAGTTCTTC. Its translation is CASSIAGGLASYNEQFF. Using reference TRBV19 and TRBJ2-1 for the parts outside the CDR3, the full variable domain is DGGITQSPKYLFRKEGQNVTLSCEQNLNHDAMYWYRQDPGQGLRLIYYSQIVNDFQKGDIAEGYSVSREKKESFPLTVTSAQKNPTAFYLCASSIAGGLASYNEQFFGPGTRLTVL.

The genes are TRBV6-5 and TRBJ1-4; D might be TRBD1 (6 bases). With 8 bases removed from V and 2 bases from J, the gap between germline ends came to 9 bases. Per the germline V gene, CDR1 is MNHEY and CDR2 is SVGAGI. There are 13 residues in the CDR3. The CDR3 loop is CASHRVTNEKLFF. The CDR3 region has the DNA TGTGCCAGCCACAGGGTCACTAATGAAAAACTGTTTTTT.

The chain is built from TRBV7-9 and TRBJ2-7, with 9 bases lining up with TRBD1. Trimming at V came to 2 bases and at J to 1 base, leaving 6 bases not matched to a gene. Looked up from germline, CDR1 is SEHNR and CDR2 is FQNEAQ (reference sequence). This CDR3 comprises 16 residues. The DNA of the CDR3 is TGTGCCAGCAGCTTAAGGACAGGGGTACTTTCCTACGAGCAGTACTTC. Translated: CASSLRTGVLSYEQYF.

This chain uses TRBV6-5 with TRBJ1-1; tentative D call: TRBD1 (6 bases). Trimming stripped 7 bases from V and 3 bases from J, with 15 bases between. CDR3 size: 14 residues. The germline gives CDR1 MNHEY, CDR2 SVGAGI. The CDR3 reads CASILDRPDTEAFF. The CDR3 DNA sequence: TGTGCCAGCATCCTTGACAGGCCCGACACTGAAGCTTTCTTT.

V usage is TRBV9 and J usage is TRBJ2-7; 8 bases map to TRBD1. The CDR3 is made up of 14 amino acids. Germline V gene sequence: CDR1 SGDLS, CDR2 YYNGEE. The trim removed 4 bases at V and 3 bases at J, leaving 6 bases unmatched. The DNA of the CDR3 is TGTGCCAGCAGCCCCGGACAGGGAAACTACGAGCAGTACTTC. It yields the protein CASSPGQGNYEQYF.

The V and J genes are TRBV4-1 and TRBJ2-2, with D possibly being TRBD1 (6 bases). Germline values: CDR1 MGHRA, CDR2 YSYEKL. Trimming stripped 1 base from V and 6 bases from J, with 18 bases between. The CDR3 covers 17 residues. The CDR3 reads CASSQVGRDKRPGELFF. The CDR3 DNA is TGCGCCAGCAGCCAAGTTGGCCGGGACAAGAGGCCCGGGGAGCTGTTTTTT.

The chain combines TRBV3-1 (or the pseudogene TRBV3-2) with TRBJ1-3; TRBD1 agrees at 7 bases. The CDR3 has 15 amino acids. The germline CDR1 and CDR2 sequences are LGHDT and YNNKEL (reference sequence). With 4 bases clipped from V and 4 bases from J, the junction kept 7 bases outside the gene matches. CDR3: CASSLTGASGNTIYF. The CDR3 nucleotides are TGTGCCAGCAGCCTTACAGGGGCATCGGGAAACACCATATATTTT.

Details on this clone: This sample includes further DNA sequences coding for the same CDR3. The V call is TRBV30, the J call TRBJ2-7; tentatively, D is TRBD1 (5 bases). Germline values: CDR1 GTSNPN, CDR2 SVGIG (reference sequence). V was clipped by 2 bases and J by 4 bases, with 9 bases between them. The CDR3 has 12 amino acids. CDR3 nucleotides: TGTGCCTGGAGTCTTCAGGGATACGAGCAGTACTTC. It is translated as CAWSLQGYEQYF.